This T cell receptor beta chain was documented in a study of technical replicates of blood from a handful of donors. This CDR3 region has 14 residues. CDR1 is ENHRY and CDR2 is SYGVKD in the germline V gene. Trimming removed 6 bases at V and 1 base at J, with 12 bases between. Measured with immunoSEQ multiplex PCR; TCRdb has only the in-frame clones, and not every one. The sample holds approximately 16,000 clones, around nine tenths seen once. The source of this sequence is a human donor in good health. The sequenced sample consisted of PBMCs. The chain carries TRBV10-3 and TRBJ1-1; the D gene is possibly TRBD1 (5 bases). In DNA form, the CDR3 reads TGTGCCATCAGAGCGGGACCGACGAACACTGAAGCTTTCTTT. This sequence encodes CAIRAGPTNTEAFF.